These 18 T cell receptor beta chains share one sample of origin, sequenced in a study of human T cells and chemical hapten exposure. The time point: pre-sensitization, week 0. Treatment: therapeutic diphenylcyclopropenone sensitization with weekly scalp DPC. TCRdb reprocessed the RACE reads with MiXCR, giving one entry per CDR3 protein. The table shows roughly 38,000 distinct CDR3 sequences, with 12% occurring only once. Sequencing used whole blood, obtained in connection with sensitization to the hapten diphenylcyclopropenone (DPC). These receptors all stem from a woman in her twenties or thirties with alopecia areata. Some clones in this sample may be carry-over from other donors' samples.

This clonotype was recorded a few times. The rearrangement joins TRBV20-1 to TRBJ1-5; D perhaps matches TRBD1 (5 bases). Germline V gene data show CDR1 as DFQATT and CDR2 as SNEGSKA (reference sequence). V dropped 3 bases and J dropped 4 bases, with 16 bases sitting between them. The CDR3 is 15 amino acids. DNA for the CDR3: TGCAGTGCTAGGATAACCGGGACGGCTAATCAGCCCCAGCATTTT. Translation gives CSARITGTANQPQHF.

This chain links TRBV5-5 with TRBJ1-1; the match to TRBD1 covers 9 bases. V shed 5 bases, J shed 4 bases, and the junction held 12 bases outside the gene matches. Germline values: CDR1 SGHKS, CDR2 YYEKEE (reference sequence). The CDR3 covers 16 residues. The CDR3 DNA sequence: TGTGCCAGCAGTTCCCAGAGGGACAGGGTGGGCACTGAAGCTTTCTTT. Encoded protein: CASSSQRDRVGTEAFF.

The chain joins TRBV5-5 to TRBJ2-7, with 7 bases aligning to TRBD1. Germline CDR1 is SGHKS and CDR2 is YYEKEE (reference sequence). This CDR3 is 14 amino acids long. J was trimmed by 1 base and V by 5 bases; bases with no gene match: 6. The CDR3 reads CASRSPGQSYEQYF. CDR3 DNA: TGTGCCAGCAGGTCACCGGGACAGTCCTACGAGCAGTACTTC. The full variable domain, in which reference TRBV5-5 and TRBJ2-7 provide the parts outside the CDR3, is DAGVTQSPTHLIKTRGQQVTLRCSPISGHKSVSWYQQVLGQGPQFIFQYYEKEERGRGNFPDRFSARQFPNYSSELNVNALLLGDSALYLCASRSPGQSYEQYFGPGTRLTVT.

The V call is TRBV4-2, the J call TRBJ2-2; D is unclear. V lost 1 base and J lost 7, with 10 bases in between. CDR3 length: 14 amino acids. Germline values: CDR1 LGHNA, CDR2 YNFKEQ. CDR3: CASSQAGVGGELFF. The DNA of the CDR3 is TGTGCCAGCAGCCAAGCAGGAGTCGGCGGGGAGCTGTTTTTT.

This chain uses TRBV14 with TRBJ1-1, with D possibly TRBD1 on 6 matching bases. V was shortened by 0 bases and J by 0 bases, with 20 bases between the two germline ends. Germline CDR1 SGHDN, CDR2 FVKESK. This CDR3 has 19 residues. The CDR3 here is CASSQELPRGTILNTEAFF. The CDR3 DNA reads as TGTGCCAGCAGCCAAGAGTTGCCGAGGGGGACAATTTTGAACACTGAAGCTTTCTTT.

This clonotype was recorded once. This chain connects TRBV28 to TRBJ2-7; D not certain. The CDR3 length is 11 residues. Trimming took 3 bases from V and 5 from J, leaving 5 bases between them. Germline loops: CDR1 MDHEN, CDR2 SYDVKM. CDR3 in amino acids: CASSFRNEQYF. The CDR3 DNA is TGTGCCAGCAGTTTCAGAAACGAGCAGTACTTC. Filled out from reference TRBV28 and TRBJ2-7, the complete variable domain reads DVKVTQSSRYLVKRTGEKVFLECVQDMDHENMFWYRQDPGLGLRLIYFSYDVKMKEKGDIPEGYSVSREKKERFSLILESASTNQTSMYLCASSFRNEQYFGPGTRLTVT.

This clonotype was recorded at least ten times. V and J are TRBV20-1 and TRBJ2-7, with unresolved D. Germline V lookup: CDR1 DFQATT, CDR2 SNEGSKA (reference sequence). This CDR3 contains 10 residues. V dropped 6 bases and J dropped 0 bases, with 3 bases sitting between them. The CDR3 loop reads CSADSYEQYF. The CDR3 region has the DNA TGCAGTGCCGACTCCTACGAGCAGTACTTC.

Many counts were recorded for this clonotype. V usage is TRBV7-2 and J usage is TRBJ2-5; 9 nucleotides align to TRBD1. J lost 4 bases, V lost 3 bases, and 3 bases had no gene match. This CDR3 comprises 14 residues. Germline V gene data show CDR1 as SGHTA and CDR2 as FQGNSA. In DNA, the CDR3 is TGTGCCAGCAGCTTTAACAGGGGGCGAGAGACCCAGTACTTC. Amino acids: CASSFNRGRETQYF.

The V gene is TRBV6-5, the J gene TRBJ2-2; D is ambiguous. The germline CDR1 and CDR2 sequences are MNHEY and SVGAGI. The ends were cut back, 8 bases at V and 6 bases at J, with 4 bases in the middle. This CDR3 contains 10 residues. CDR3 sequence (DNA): TGTGCCAGCGAGGCCGGGGAGCTGTTTTTT. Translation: CASEAGELFF.

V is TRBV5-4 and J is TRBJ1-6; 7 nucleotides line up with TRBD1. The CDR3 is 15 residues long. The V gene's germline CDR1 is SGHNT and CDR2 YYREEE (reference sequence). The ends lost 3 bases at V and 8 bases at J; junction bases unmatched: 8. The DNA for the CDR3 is TGTGCCAGCAGCTACTATCAGGGGGGGGATTCACCCCTCCACTTT. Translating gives CASSYYQGGDSPLHF.

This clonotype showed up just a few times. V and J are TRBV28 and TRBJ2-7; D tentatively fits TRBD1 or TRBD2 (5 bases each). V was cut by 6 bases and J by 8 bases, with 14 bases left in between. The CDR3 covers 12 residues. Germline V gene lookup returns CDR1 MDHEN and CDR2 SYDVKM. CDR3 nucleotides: TGTGCCAGCAGCTCCGGGACCCACAAGCAGTACTTC. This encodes CASSSGTHKQYF. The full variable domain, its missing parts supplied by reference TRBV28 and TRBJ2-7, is DVKVTQSSRYLVKRTGEKVFLECVQDMDHENMFWYRQDPGLGLRLIYFSYDVKMKEKGDIPEGYSVSREKKERFSLILESASTNQTSMYLCASSSGTHKQYFGPGTRLTVT.

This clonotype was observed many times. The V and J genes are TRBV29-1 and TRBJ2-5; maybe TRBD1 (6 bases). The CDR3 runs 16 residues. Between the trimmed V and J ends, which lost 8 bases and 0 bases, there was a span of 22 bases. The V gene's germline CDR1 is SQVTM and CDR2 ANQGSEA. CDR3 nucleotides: TGCAGCCGCCCCGATCCGGGACACATGAACCAAGAGACCCAGTACTTC. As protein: CSRPDPGHMNQETQYF.

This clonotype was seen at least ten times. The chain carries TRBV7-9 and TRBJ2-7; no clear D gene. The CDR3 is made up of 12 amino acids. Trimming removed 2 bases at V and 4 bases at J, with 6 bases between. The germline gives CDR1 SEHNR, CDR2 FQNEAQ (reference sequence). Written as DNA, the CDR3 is TGTGCCAGCAGCTTATACCGGTACGAGCAGTACTTC. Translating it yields CASSLYRYEQYF.

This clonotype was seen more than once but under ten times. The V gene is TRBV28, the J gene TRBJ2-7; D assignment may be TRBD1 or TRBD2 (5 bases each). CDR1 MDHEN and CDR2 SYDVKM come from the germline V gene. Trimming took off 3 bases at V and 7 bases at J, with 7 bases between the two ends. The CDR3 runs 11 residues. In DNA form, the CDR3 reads TGTGCCAGCAGTTTTTGGGGGGAGCAGTACTTC. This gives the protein CASSFWGEQYF.

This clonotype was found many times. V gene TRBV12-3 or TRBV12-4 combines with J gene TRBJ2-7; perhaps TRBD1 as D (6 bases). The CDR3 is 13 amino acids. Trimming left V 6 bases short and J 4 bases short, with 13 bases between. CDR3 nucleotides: TGTGCCAGCAGCCCGGGACACCGTTACGAGCAGTACTTC. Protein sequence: CASSPGHRYEQYF.

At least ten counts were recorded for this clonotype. The DNA for the CDR3 is TGTGCCAGCAGCTCCGGGACCCATTCGGTCGAGCAGTACTTC. Translated, it gives CASSSGTHSVEQYF. The rearrangement links TRBV7-2 to TRBJ2-7; either TRBD1 or TRBD2 may supply D (5 bases each). Trimming shortened V by 4 bases and J by 6 bases, and 16 bases separated the two germline ends. Germline CDR1 and CDR2: SGHTA and FQGNSA. This CDR3 has 14 amino acids.

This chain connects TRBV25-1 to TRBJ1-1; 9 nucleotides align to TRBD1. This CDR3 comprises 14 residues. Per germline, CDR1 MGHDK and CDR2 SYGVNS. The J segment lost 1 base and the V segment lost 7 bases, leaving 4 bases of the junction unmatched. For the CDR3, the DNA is TGTGCCAGCACCGGGACAGGGTGGAACACTGAAGCTTTCTTT. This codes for CASTGTGWNTEAFF.

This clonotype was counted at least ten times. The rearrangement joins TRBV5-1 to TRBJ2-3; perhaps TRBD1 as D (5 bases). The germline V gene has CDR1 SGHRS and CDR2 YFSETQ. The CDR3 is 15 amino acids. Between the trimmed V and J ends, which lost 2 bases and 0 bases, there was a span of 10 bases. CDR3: CASSLSGISTDTQYF. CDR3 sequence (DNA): TGCGCCAGCAGCTTATCAGGGATCAGCACAGATACGCAGTATTTT.